This T cell receptor (beta chain) was profiled in a study of cytomegalovirus exposure and HLA in healthy donors (TCRdb year 2017). Turning to the overall study: According to an earlier analysis of a few hundred of the donors, roughly 180 million T cells yielded some 120 million unique TCR beta sequences and more than 250 Gb of sequence data. Roughly 300 gigabases of sequencing data and 75 million to 85 million unique TCR sequences made up an early release that covered approximately 620 HLA-typed donors. Among the approximately 430 genotyped donors, around 81% belonged to the genetic ancestry cluster associated with self-reported Caucasian donors. The aim of the study was to test whether cataloging public T cell receptors could identify signatures of past pathogen exposure. The study profiled the T cell repertoires of 500 to 800 subjects by immunosequencing and related them to cytomegalovirus serostatus. A separate validation cohort of approximately 130 different subjects was used in addition to the roughly 620-subject first cohort. High-throughput TCR immunosequencing, statistical association of individual TCRs with disease status, and machine learning were combined to predict cytomegalovirus infection status. In a later analysis, previously published TCR beta repertoires from more than 500 donors were re-analyzed and high-resolution HLA genotyping was added so that TCR occurrence patterns could be studied. The later analysis used no new phenotypic data to find candidate immune exposures, relying instead on TCR beta sequences and their occurrence across donors. In an earlier analysis of 587 of the donors, high-throughput TCR beta sequencing was used to judge whether each TCR beta V gene segment behaved as functional or pseudogenic. Alongside the repertoire data, information on donor age, sex, ethnicity and CMV serostatus was compiled. Genome-wide SNP genotypes for about 65% of the 666 donors were used in a later genetic analysis, which treated that subset as a discovery cohort. All discovery cohort repertoires had been generated using a single sequencing platform. HLA typing covered class I and class II loci at four-digit resolution. Typing coverage varied by locus: 629-630 donors for A, B, C, DRB1 and DQB1; about 520 for DQA1; more than 600 for DPA1; more than 450 for DPB1. Roughly five DR-DQ haplotypes were treated as single units for association and clustering because of strong linkage in the cohort. Among a few hundred genotyped donors of the cohort, an average of approximately 230,000 unique TCR beta nucleotide sequences were sequenced per donor, 15% to 20% of them non-productive.

General findings and caveats noted by the study authors: Sequencing depth was assumed to be roughly uniform across donors in the presence/absence analyses, though that assumption may not hold. Three of the identified cytomegalovirus-associated TCR beta chains were confirmed in vitro to be specific for cytomegalovirus antigens. Because counts were too low, seventeen rarely observed V segments, including chromosome 9 orphons, were excluded from the earlier analysis of a few hundred of the donors. An earlier analysis of approximately 530 of the donors showed that most TCR beta V segments appeared in productive rearrangements either about 87% or about 30% of the time, which broadly matched IMGT annotations. The authors suggested that the approach could potentially be generalized to other disease states and immunological phenotypes. CMV serostatus was the only immune exposure information available for the cohort. A later analysis associated 16,951 TCR beta sequences with specific HLA alleles at a false discovery rate of 0.05. A cluster of highly shared sequence variants was judged likely to represent a technical artifact of the sequencing pipeline. Compared with the 666-donor mean, donors in an Asian-associated ancestry cluster had fewer N-insertions in productive TCRs, according to a later genetic analysis. Strong co-occurrence of HLA alleles, especially DR and DQ, made assigning TCR associations to individual alleles difficult. A later genetic analysis associated a missense DCLRE1C variant with V-gene and J-gene trimming of TCR beta chains, and an independent cohort replicated the association. In a later analysis, several top co-occurrence clusters were reported to appear linked to parvovirus B19, influenza, CMV and Epstein-Barr virus. A later analysis found that most CMV-associated TCR beta chains appeared HLA-restricted, with HLA associations seemingly driven largely by CMV exposure. A later analysis found that TCR association rates varied across HLA loci, with DRB1 alleles showing the most associated TCRs and HLA-C alleles the fewest. Cytomegalovirus status was reported to be diagnosed by the classifier with high specificity and sensitivity in both the original and validation cohorts. Because some donors lacked HLA typing at each locus, the association tests relied only on the typed subset. Because the 87-base-pair reads could not distinguish some IMGT-functional V segments, including TRBV6-2 and TRBV6-3, those segments were excluded. The study listed 164 TCR beta chains as associated with cytomegalovirus. A further reported finding was that TCR beta sequences accurately predicted the HLA-A and HLA-B alleles for most subjects in the first cohort. The cohort was sequenced for TCR beta chains only, and without alpha or paired-chain data the features that could be detected were limited. In a later analysis, HLA-associated TCR beta chains showed more clonal expansion and lower generation probabilities than non-associated chains that were equally common. Linkage disequilibrium might explain the correlated functional status among segregating V segments, but an unknown experimental factor could not be ruled out. Most TCR sequences were observed very rarely across donors, whereas some public TCRs were present in many individuals.

The method behind the library was the immunoSEQ multiplex PCR assay. For the multiplex PCR, a mixture combining 60 forward primers for TCR Vbeta segments and 13 reverse primers for TCR Jbeta segments was used. Amplification of the CDR3 region of rearranged TCR beta genes was performed with a multiplex PCR assay on genomic DNA. On the Illumina HiSeq System, the amplified TCR beta libraries were sequenced as 87-base-pair reads. As for the authors' bioinformatics: In a later analysis, tens of millions of unique TCR beta chains were counted across the 500 to 850 repertoires, and around 10 million of these chains were shared by at least two donors. A nearest-neighbor algorithm error-corrected the raw reads and collapsed the reads into unique sequences, merging closely related sequences to remove PCR and sequencing errors. CDR3 sequences were aligned to IMGT reference sequences to assign V, D and J gene segments. For a sequence to be retained, a match of at least six nucleotides was required to both a V gene segment and a J gene segment. A rearrangement was called productive if the CDR3 had no stop codons and remained in frame with V and J, and every other rearrangement was called non-productive. CDR3 was defined by IMGT convention, running from the second conserved V-encoded cysteine to the conserved J-encoded phenylalanine. Sequences without an unambiguous match to a single V gene segment were excluded from the earlier analysis of 587 of the donors. In an earlier analysis of some 590 of the donors, a V segment was called functional when productive rearrangements were above 56.7%, and segregating when the standard deviation between donors exceeded 5%. A statistical classification framework was built to diagnose cytomegalovirus status from the catalog of TCR beta chain sequences. In a later analysis, TCR nucleotide sequences were compared against IMGT/GENE-DB human TR gene sequences so that V and J genes could be assigned. A later analysis assigned CDR3 sequences and most-parsimonious VDJ recombination scenarios with the TCRdist pipeline. A later analysis defined each TCR beta chain by its CDR3 amino acid sequence plus V-gene family, and excluded reads lacking a unique V-gene family. In a later analysis, 550 to 650 highly shared, low-generation-probability nucleotide sequences were removed to address suspected cross-contamination and a sequencing artifact. A later analysis calculated a clonal expansion index for each public chain from normalized within-repertoire ranks of inferred template counts. In a later analysis, generation probabilities were computed with a VDJ recombination model fitted to out-of-frame rearrangements, and the resulting probabilities were checked against IGoR. Hypergeometric tests were used in a later analysis to score TCR-TCR, TCR-HLA and TCR-CMV co-occurrence, with a repertoire-size bias correction applied to the TCR pairs. In a later analysis, false discovery rates were estimated by permuting HLA or CMV assignments 20 times. In a later analysis, co-occurring TCRs were grouped using DBSCAN, with TCRdist sequence similarity added in when clustering inside HLA-allele-positive subsets. Co-occurrence clustering excluded repertoires with fewer than 30,000 or more than 120,000 public chains, plus five with anomalous nucleotide sharing. TCRdb limited this immuneACCESS table to in-frame rearrangements with V and J called. A share of clones is missing; checked studies link under half to unresolved V genes, and the rest is unexplained. V and J calls and clone size are copied from that table; D and trimming were computed from the DNA. This sample comprises about 190,000 clones, roughly 80% of them detected only once. The ten largest clonotypes hold approximately 1.5% of the sample.

CDR3 length: 13 amino acids, cysteine to phenylalanine. This entry keeps only the CDR3 DNA: 39 bases, framed from base 1. For CDR1 and CDR2, the germline V gene lists SGHTA and FQGNSA. V is shortened by 8 bases, J by 1 base, and the region joining them spans 11 bases. About this clone: Its binding antigen is unknown. Base qualities are not recorded, but no much larger clone differs from it by a single base.

The cohort consisted of hundreds of healthy bone marrow donors. At the time of sampling, all cohort members were nominally healthy, though unrecorded immune exposures were likely present. The donor tested CMV seronegative, placing the donor among the 300 to 400 seronegative members of the cohort. A peripheral blood sample was provided by each donor, and peripheral blood mononuclear cells were used for TCR beta sequencing. Genomic DNA was extracted from the blood cell samples with the Qiagen DNeasy Blood Extraction Kit. This sequence originates from a woman younger than 35 in good health and CMV-seronegative. Sequencing input: PBMCs. Recombination connected TRBV7-2 to TRBJ2-5; TRBD2 is a possible D gene, resting on 6 matching bases. The CDR3 has the sequence CASRGGAQETQYF. The sequenced DNA is TGTGCCAGCCGGGGAGGAGCCCAAGAGACCCAGTACTTC.